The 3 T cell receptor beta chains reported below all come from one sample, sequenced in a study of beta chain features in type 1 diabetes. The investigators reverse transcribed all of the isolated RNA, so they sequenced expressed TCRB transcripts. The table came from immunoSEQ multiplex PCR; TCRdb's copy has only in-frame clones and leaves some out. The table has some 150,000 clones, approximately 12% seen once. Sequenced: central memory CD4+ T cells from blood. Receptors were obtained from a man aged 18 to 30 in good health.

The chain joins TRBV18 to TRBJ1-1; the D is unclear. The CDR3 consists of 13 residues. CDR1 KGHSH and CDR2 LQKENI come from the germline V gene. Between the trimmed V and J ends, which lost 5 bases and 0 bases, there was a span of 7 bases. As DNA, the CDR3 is TGTGCCAGCTCATTTACAGTGAACACTGAAGCTTTCTTT. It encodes CASSFTVNTEAFF.

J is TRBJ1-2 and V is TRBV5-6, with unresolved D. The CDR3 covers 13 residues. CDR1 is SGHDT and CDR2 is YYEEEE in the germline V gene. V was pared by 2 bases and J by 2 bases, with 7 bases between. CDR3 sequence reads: CASSLGGNYGYTF. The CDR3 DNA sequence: TGTGCCAGCAGCTTAGGCGGAAACTATGGCTACACCTTC.

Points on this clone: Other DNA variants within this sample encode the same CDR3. The CDR3 coding sequence is TGCAGCGTTGGTGGGGGTACCGGGGAGCTGTTTTTT. It translates to CSVGGGTGELFF. V gene TRBV29-1 combines with J gene TRBJ2-2; either TRBD1 or TRBD2 may fit D (5 bases each). Per germline, CDR1 SQVTM and CDR2 ANQGSEA. The V end was cut by 4 bases, the J end by 5 bases, with 8 bases between. The CDR3 extends over 12 amino acids.